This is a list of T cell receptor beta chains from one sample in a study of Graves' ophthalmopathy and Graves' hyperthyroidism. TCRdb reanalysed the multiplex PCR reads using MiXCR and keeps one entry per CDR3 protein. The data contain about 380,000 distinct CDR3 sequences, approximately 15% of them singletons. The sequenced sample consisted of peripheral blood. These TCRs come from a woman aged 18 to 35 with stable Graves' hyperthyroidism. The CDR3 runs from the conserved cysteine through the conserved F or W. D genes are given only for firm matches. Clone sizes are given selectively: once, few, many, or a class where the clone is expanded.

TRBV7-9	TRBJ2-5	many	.	CASSLSRQTETQYF	TGTGCCAGCAGCTTATCGAGACAGACGGAGACCCAGTACTTC
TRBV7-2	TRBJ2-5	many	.	CASNSGGGADETQYF	TGTGCCAGCAACAGTGGGGGGGGGGCCGACGAGACCCAGTACTTC
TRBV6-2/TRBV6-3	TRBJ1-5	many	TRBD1	CASSYSGQGLLGNQPQHF	TGTGCCAGCAGTTACTCGGGACAGGGATTACTCGGCAATCAGCCCCAGCATTTT
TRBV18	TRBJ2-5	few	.	CASSPVVSKETQYF	TGTGCCAGCTCACCAGTGGTGTCCAAAGAGACCCAGTACTTC
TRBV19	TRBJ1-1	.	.	CASRSQGELSEAFF	TGTGCCAGTAGGTCACAGGGAGAGTTGTCTGAAGCTTTCTTT
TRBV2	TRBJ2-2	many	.	CASSVMGGPDTGELFF	TGTGCCAGCAGTGTTATGGGGGGGCCGGACACCGGGGAGCTGTTTTTT
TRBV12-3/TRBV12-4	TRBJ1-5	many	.	CASSPGKRSNQPQHF	TGTGCCAGCAGTCCAGGGAAGAGGAGCAATCAGCCCCAGCATTTT
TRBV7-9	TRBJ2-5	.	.	CASSLVWRQQETQYF	TGTGCCAGCAGCTTAGTATGGCGGCAGCAAGAGACCCAGTACTTC
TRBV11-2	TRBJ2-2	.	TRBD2	CASSLRLAGGAGELFF	TGTGCCAGCAGCCTCAGACTAGCGGGGGGGGCCGGGGAGCTGTTTTTT
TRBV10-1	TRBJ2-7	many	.	CASSEAGAGNEQYF	TGCGCCAGCAGTGAAGCAGGGGCTGGGAACGAGCAGTACTTC
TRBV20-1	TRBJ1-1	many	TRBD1	CSAPLDRLWGLPEAFF	TGCAGTGCTCCCCTGGACAGGCTATGGGGACTTCCTGAAGCTTTCTTT
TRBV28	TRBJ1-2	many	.	CASSLLGAYGYTF	TGTGCCAGCAGTTTACTGGGGGCTTATGGCTACACCTTC
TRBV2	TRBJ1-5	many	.	CASSGQAPNQPQHF	TGTGCCAGCAGTGGCCAGGCACCCAATCAGCCCCAGCATTTT
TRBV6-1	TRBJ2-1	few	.	CASSAAGAIVFDEQFF	TGTGCCAGCAGTGCGGCGGGGGCAATTGTTTTCGATGAGCAGTTCTTC
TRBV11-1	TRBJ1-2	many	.	CASSLAPPDGYTF	TGTGCCAGCAGCTTAGCGCCTCCAGATGGCTACACCTTC
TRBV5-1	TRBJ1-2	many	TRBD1	CASSLLPPGTAPEGYTF	TGCGCCAGCAGCTTGCTCCCACCAGGGACAGCGCCGGAGGGCTACACCTTC
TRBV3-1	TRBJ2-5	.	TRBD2	CASSQDRTSGGETQYF	TGTGCCAGCAGCCAAGATAGGACTAGCGGGGGAGAGACCCAGTACTTC
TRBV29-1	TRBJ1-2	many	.	CSVDQVRRYGYTF	TGCAGCGTAGACCAAGTGAGGAGATATGGCTACACCTTC
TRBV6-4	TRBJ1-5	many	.	CASTVSLGTSPFLGQPQHF	TGTGCCAGCACCGTCTCCCTCGGGACAAGCCCGTTCCTAGGTCAGCCCCAGCATTTT
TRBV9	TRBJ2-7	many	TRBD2	CASSVAAGGPYEQYF	TGTGCCAGCAGCGTAGCGGCGGGGGGGCCTTACGAGCAGTACTTC
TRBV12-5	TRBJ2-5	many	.	CASGKTGFEETQYF	TGTGCTAGTGGCAAAACAGGGTTTGAGGAGACCCAGTACTTC
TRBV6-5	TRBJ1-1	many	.	CASSYSPVNTEAFF	TGTGCCAGCAGTTACTCGCCGGTGAACACTGAAGCTTTCTTT
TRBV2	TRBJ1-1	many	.	CASRPQRGNTEAFF	TGTGCCAGCAGGCCCCAAAGAGGGAACACTGAAGCTTTCTTT
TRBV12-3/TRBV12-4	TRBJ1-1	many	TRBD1	CASSLQGAMSAFF	TGTGCCAGCAGTTTACAGGGGGCTATGTCGGCTTTCTTT
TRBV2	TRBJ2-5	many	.	CASRGLIQETQYF	TGTGCCAGCAGAGGACTGATCCAAGAGACCCAGTACTTC
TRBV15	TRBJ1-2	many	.	CATSRTYQTDDYGYTF	TGTGCCACCAGCAGAACTTACCAGACCGATGACTATGGCTACACCTTC
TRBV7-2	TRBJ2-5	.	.	CASSAAVGLGETQYF	TGTGCCAGCAGCGCGGCGGTGGGGTTAGGAGAGACCCAGTACTTC
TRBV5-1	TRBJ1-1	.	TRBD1	CASSLSGTGRANTEACF	TGTGCCAGCAGCCTATCCGGGACAGGGCGTGCGAACACTGAAGCTTGCTTT